This T cell receptor (beta chain) appears in the sequencing data of a study of molecular identifiers for immune sequencing clone quantification. Study-wide context: Replicate experiments took RNA from 20,000 or 100,000 naive CD8 cells, divided it five ways and sequenced four.

Libraries used roughly 18,000 to 1,100,000 sorted naive CD8 T cells and 10%, 30% or 50% RNA input. MiXCR, applied by TCRdb to the PCR reads, yields one record per CDR3 protein. The data contain over 600,000 distinct CDR3 sequences, 15% to 20% of them singletons. Only a few counts were recorded for this clonotype. Its cognate antigen is unknown. Findings and caveats of the study: Detecting spiked Jurkat TCR RNA from one cell among one million naive cells was reportedly possible.

The germline V gene encodes CDR1 MDHEN and CDR2 SYDVKM. The CDR3 has 15 amino acids. Trimming took 2 bases from V and 1 from J; bases not matched to a gene: 4. Sequencing input: naive CD8+ T cells from blood, with Jurkat cell RNA spiked in. Subset in this sample: FACS-sorted CD8+CD4-CCR7+CD45RA+ naive T cells. The chain has TRBV28 and TRBJ2-7; 8 bases map to TRBD1. This receptor was obtained from a human donor in good health. Some libraries in this study had Jurkat cell RNA spiked in. The CDR3 here is CASSLHRTGSYEQYF. CDR3 DNA sequence: TGTGCCAGCAGTTTACATAGGACAGGGTCCTACGAGCAGTACTTC.